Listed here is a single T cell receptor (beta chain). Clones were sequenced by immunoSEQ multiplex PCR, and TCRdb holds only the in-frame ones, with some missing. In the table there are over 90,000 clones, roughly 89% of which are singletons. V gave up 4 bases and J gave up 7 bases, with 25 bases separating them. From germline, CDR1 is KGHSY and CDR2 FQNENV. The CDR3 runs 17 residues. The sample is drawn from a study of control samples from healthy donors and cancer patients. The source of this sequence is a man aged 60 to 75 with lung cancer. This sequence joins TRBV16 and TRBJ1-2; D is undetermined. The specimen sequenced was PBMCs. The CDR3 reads CASSPNLREVSSSGYTF. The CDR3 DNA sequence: TGTGCCAGCAGCCCCAACCTGAGGGAGGTGTCATCCAGTGGCTACACCTTC.